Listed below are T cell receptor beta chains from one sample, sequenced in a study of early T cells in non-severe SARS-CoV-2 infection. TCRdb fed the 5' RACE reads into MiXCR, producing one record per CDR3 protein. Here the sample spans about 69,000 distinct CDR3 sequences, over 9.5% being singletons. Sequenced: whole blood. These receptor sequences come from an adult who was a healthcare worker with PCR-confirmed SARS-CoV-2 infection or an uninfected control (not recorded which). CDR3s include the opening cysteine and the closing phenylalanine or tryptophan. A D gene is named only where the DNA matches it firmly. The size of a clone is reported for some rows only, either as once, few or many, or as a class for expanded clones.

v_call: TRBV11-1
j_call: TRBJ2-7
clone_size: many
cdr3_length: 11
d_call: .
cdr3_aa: CASSISYEQYF
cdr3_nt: TGTGCCAGCAGCATCTCCTACGAGCAGTACTTC

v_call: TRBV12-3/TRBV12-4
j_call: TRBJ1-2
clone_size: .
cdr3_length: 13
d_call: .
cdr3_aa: CASSPGQGGGYTF
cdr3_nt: TGTGCCAGCAGCCCGGGGCAGGGCGGTGGCTACACCTTC

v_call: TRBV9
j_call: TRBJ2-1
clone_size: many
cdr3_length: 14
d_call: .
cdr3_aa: CASSPWTANNEQFF
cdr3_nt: TGTGCCAGCAGCCCGTGGACAGCGAACAATGAGCAGTTCTTC

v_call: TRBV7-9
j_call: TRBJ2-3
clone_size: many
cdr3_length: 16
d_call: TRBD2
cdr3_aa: CASSYTSGPSTDTQYF
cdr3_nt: TGTGCCAGCAGCTACACTAGCGGTCCTAGCACAGATACGCAGTATTTT

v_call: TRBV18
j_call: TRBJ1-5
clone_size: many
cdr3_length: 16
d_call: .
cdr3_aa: CASSIKAGPSNQPQHF
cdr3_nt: TGTGCCAGCTCGATCAAAGCGGGCCCGAGCAATCAGCCCCAGCATTTT

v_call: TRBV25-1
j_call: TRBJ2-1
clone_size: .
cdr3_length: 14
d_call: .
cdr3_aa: CASSESDYYNVQFF
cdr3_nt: TGTGCCAGCAGTGAATCGGACTATTACAATGTGCAGTTCTTC

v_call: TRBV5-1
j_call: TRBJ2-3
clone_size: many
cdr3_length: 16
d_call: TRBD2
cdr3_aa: CASSSLAGEGTDTQYF
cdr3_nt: TGCGCCAGCAGCTCCCTCGCGGGAGAGGGCACAGATACGCAGTATTTT

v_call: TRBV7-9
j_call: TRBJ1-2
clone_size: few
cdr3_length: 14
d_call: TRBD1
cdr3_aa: CASRGGTGAYGYTF
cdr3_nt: TGTGCCAGCAGGGGCGGGACAGGGGCCTATGGCTACACCTTC

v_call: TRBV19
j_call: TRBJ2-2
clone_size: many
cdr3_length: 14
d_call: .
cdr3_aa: CASMAQGRTGELFF
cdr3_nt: TGTGCCAGTATGGCGCAGGGTAGGACCGGGGAGCTGTTTTTT

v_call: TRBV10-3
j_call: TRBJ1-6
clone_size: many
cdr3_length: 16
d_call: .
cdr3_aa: CAISATFITENSPLHF
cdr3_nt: TGTGCCATCAGTGCTACGTTTATAACAGAAAATTCACCCCTCCACTTT

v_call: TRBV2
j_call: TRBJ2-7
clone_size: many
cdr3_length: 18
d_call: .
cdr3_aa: CASSKGGQKGGFHYEQYF
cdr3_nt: TGTGCCAGCAGTAAAGGCGGGCAGAAGGGCGGGTTTCACTACGAGCAGTACTTC

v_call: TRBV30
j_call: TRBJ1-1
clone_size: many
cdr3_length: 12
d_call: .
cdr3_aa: CAWIRWRTEAFF
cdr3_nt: TGTGCCTGGATACGGTGGAGGACTGAAGCTTTCTTT

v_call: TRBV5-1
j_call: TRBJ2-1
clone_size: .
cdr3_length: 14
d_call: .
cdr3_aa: CASSLGVVYNEQFF
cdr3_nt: TGCGCCAGCAGCTTGGGCGTAGTTTACAATGAGCAGTTCTTC

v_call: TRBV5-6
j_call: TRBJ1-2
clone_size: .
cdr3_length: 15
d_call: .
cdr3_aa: CASTPWGINGYGYTF
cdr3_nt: TGTGCCAGCACCCCGTGGGGGATAAACGGCTATGGCTACACCTTC

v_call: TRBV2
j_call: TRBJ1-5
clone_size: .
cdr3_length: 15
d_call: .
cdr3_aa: CASSGHKGGDQPQHF
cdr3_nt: TGTGCCAGCAGTGGCCATAAGGGGGGTGATCAGCCCCAGCATTTT

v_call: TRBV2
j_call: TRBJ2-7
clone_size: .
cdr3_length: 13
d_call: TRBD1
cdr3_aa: CASSWGQGYEQYF
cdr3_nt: TGTGCCAGCTCTTGGGGACAGGGCTACGAGCAGTACTTC

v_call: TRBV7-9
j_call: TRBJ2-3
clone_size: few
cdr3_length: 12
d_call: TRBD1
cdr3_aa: CASSSGQGAQYF
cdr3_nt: TGTGCCAGCAGCTCGGGACAGGGCGCGCAGTATTTT

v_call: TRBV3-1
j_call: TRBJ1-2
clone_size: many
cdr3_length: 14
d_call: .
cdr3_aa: CASSQVGGTLSYTF
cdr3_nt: TGTGCCAGCAGCCAAGTCGGAGGGACTCTAAGCTACACCTTC

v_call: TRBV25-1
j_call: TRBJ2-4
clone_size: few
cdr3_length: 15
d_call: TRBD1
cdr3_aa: CASSEGQGAQNIQYF
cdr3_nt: TGTGCCAGCAGTGAAGGACAGGGGGCCCAAAACATTCAGTACTTC

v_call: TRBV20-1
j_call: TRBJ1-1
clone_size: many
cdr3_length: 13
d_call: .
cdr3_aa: CSARGPGPSEAFF
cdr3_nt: TGCAGTGCTAGAGGCCCCGGGCCGTCTGAAGCTTTCTTT

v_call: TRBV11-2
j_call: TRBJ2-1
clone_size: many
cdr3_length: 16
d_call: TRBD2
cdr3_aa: CASRRLGRGARNEQFF
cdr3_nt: TGTGCCAGCAGACGCCTGGGGCGGGGGGCGCGCAATGAGCAGTTCTTC

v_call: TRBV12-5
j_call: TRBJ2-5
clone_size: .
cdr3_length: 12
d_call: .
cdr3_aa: CASGPLQETQYF
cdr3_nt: TGTGCTAGTGGCCCCCTACAAGAGACCCAGTACTTC

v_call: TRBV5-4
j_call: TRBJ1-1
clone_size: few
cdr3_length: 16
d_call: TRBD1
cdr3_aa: CASSLRDRAPNTEAFF
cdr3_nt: TGTGCCAGCAGCCTCAGGGACAGAGCCCCGAACACTGAAGCTTTCTTT

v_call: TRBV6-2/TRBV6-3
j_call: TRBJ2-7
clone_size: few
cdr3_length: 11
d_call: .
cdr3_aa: CASSYMQRQYF
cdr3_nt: TGTGCCAGCAGTTACATGCAGAGGCAGTACTTC

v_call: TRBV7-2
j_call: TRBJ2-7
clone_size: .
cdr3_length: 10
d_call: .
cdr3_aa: CASTITEQYF
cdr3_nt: TGTGCCAGCACCATTACCGAGCAGTACTTC

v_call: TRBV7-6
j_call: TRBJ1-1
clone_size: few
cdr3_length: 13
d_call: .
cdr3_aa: CASSLGGWTEAFF
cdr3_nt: TGTGCCAGCAGCTTAGGCGGATGGACTGAAGCTTTCTTT

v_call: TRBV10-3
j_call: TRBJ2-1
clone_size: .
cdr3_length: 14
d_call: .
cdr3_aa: CAISDMGSADEQFF
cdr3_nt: TGTGCCATCAGTGACATGGGTTCAGCAGATGAGCAGTTCTTC

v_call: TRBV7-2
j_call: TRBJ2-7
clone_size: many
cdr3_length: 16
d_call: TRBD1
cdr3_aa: CASSPGQVFAAYEQYF
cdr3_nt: TGTGCCAGCAGCCCGGGACAGGTTTTTGCGGCCTACGAGCAGTACTTC

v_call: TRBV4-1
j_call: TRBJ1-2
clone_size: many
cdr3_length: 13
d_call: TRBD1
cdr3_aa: CASSQEGTGLYTF
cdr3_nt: TGCGCCAGCAGCCAAGAAGGGACAGGGCTCTACACCTTC

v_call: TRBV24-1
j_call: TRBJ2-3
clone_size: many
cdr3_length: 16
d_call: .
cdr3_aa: CATSDSEKFSTDTQYF
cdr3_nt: TGTGCCACCAGTGACTCGGAGAAGTTTAGCACAGATACGCAGTATTTT

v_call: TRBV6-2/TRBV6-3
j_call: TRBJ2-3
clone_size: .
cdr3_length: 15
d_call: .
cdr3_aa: CASSWSDSSADTQYF
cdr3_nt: TGTGCCAGCAGTTGGTCAGACTCCTCGGCAGATACGCAGTATTTT

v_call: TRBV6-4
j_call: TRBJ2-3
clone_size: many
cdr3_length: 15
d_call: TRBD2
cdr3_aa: CASTPTSGGSDTQYF
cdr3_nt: TGTGCCAGCACTCCGACTAGCGGGGGTTCAGATACGCAGTATTTT

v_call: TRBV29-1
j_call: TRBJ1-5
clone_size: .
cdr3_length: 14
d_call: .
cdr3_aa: CSVLERGVNQPQHF
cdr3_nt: TGCAGCGTCCTCGAGAGGGGGGTCAATCAGCCCCAGCATTTT

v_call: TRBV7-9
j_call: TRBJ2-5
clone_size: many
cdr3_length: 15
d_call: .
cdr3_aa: CASSLFHSNQETQYF
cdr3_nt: TGTGCCAGCAGCTTATTTCACAGCAACCAAGAGACCCAGTACTTC

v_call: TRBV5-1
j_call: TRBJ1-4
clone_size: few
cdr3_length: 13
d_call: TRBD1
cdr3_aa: CASSTGEVEKLFF
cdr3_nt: TGCGCCAGCAGTACAGGGGAGGTGGAAAAACTGTTTTTT

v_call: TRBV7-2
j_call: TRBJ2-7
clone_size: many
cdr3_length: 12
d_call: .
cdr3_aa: CATGTSGYEQYF
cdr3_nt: TGTGCTACTGGCACTTCCGGTTACGAGCAGTACTTC

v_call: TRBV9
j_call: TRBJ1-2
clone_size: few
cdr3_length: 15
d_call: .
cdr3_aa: CASSVGQLPVYGYTF
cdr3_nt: TGTGCCAGCAGCGTAGGGCAACTGCCAGTCTATGGCTACACCTTC

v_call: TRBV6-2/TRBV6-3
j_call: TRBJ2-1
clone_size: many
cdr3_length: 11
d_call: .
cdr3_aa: CASTGNNEQFF
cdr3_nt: TGTGCCAGCACAGGGAACAATGAGCAGTTCTTC

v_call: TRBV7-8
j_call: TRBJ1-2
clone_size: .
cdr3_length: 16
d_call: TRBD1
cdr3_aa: CASSLADRGAFRGYTF
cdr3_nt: TGTGCCAGCAGCTTAGCGGACAGGGGGGCTTTTCGTGGCTACACCTTC

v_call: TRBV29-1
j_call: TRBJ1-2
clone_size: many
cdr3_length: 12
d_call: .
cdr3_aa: CSVDRGSYGYTF
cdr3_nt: TGCAGCGTTGATCGCGGTTCCTATGGCTACACCTTC

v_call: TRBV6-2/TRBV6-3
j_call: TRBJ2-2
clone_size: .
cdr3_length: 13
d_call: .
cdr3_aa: CASTFSGTGELFF
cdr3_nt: TGTGCCAGCACCTTTAGCGGCACCGGGGAGCTGTTTTTT